This TCR beta chain was sequenced in a study of blood T cell repertoires in COVID-19. For the study at large: COVID-19 samples, acute and convalescent, were from the United States, Italy and Spain. In each case, the material was cDNA or gDNA derived from T cells, B-cell-depleted T cells, or PBMCs.

In the original workflow: Estimation of nucleated cell counts was performed using reference gene primer amplification. This table comes from immunoSEQ multiplex PCR, and its TCRdb copy is limited to in-frame clones, with some not included. V and J calls and clone size are given by that table; D and trimming were obtained from the DNA. The sample has roughly 110,000 clones, more than 70% seen once. V was clipped by 1 base and J by 1 base, with 10 bases between them. The CDR3 contains 15 residues. From germline, CDR1 is SGHVS and CDR2 FQNEAQ. Sequencing was carried out using peripheral blood. This TCR came from a man between 65 and 85 years old with acute or convalescent COVID-19. V gene TRBV7-8 combines with J gene TRBJ1-1; perhaps TRBD1 as D (6 bases). The CDR3 region is CASSLDWTANTEAFF. The DNA for the CDR3 is TGTGCCAGCAGCTTAGATTGGACAGCGAACACTGAAGCTTTCTTT.